Sequencing of this T cell receptor beta chain was carried out in a study of neurological immune-mediated disorders. Notes on the study in general: The most TCR clonal expansion was seen in HTLV-1-associated myelopathy, and the least was seen in multiple sclerosis, which fell below healthy controls.

Every sequencing run gave over 160 million TCR-beta sequences, taken from 15-18 subjects. TCRdb recomputed calls from the 5' RACE reads with MiXCR, one row per CDR3 protein. The sample consists of 14,000 or so distinct CDR3 sequences, around 9.3% of them appearing once. This CDR3 comprises 12 residues. Germline values: CDR1 MNHEY, CDR2 SVGAGI. The ends were cut back, 8 bases at V and 7 bases at J, with 14 bases in the middle. This clonotype was seen ten or more times. Its antigen is unidentified. The healthy controls volunteered at a blood bank in Maryland, USA. The starting material, 2 million PBMCs stored at -80 C, gave rise to the unsorted libraries.

This receptor was identified in a woman in her forties in good health. The sequenced material came from PBMCs. The chain couples TRBV6-5 to TRBJ1-1; no reliable D call. The CDR3, as DNA: TGTGCCAGCCAAAGAAAATACGGTGAAGCTTTCTTT. This codes for CASQRKYGEAFF.